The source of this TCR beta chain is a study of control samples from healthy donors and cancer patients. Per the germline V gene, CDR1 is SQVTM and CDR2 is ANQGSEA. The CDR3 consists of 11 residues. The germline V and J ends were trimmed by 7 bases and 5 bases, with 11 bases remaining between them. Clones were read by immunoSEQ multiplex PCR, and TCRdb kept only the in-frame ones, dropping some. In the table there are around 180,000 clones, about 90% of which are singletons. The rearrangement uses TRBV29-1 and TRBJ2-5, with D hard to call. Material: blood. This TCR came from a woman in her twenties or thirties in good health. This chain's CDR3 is CSAGPRETQYF. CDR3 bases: TGCAGCGCTGGGCCAAGGGAGACCCAGTACTTC.